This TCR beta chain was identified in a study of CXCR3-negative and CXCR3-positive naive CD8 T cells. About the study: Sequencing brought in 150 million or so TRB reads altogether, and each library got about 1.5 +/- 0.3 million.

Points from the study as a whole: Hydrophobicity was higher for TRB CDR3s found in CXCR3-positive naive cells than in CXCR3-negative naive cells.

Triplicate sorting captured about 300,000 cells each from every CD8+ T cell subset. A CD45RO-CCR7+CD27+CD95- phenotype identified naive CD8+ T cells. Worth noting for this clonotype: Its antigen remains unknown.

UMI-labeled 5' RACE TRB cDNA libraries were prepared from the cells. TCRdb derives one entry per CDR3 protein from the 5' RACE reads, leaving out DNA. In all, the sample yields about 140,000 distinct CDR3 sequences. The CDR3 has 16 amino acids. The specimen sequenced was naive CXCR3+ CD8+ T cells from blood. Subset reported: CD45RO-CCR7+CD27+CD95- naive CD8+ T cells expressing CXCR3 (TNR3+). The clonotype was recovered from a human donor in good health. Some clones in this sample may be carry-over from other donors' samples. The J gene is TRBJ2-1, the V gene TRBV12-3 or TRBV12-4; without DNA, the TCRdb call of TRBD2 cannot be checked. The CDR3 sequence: CASSPNLAGGNNEQFF.